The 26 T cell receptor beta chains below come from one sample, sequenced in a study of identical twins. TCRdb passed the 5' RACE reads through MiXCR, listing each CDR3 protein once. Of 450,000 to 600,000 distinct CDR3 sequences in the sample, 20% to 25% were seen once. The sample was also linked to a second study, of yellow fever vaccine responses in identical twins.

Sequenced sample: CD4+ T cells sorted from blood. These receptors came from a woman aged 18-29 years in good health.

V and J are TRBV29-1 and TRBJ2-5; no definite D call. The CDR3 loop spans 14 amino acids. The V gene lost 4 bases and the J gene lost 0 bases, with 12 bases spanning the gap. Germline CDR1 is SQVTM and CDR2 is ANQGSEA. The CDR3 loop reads CSVARPFDQETQYF. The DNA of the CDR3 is TGCAGCGTTGCTCGGCCGTTTGACCAAGAGACCCAGTACTTC. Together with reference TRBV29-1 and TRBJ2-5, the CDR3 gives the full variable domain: SAVISQKPSRDICQRGTSLTIQCQVDSQVTMMFWYRQQPGQSLTLIATANQGSEATYESGFVIDKFPISRPNLTFSTLTVSNMSPEDSSIYLCSVARPFDQETQYFGPGTRLLVL.

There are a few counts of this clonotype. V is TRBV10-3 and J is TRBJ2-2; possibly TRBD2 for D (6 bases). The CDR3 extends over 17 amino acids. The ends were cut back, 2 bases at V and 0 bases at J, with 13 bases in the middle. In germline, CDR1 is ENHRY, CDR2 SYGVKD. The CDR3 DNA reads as TGTGCCATCAGTGAGCGCGGGGCCCGCGCGAACACCGGGGAGCTGTTTTTT. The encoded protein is CAISERGARANTGELFF.

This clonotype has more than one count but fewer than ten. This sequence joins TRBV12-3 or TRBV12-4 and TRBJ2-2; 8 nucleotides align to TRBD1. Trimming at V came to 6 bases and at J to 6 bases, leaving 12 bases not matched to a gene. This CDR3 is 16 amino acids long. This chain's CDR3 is CASSSTGGPFAGELFF. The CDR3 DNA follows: TGTGCCAGCAGCTCTACAGGGGGGCCCTTCGCCGGGGAGCTGTTTTTT.

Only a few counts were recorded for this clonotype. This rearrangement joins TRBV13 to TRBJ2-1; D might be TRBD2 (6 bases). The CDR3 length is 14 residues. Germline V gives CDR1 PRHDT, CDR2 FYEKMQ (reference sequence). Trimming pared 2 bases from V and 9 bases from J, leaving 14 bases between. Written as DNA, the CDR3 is TGTGCCAGCAGCTTATGGGTTAGCGGAGTTGAGCAGTTCTTC. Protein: CASSLWVSGVEQFF.

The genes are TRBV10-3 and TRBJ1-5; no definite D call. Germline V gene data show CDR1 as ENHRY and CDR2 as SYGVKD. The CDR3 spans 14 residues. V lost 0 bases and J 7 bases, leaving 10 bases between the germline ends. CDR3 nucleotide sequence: TGTGCCATCAGTGAGTCTGCGGTGGGGCAGCCCCAGCATTTT. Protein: CAISESAVGQPQHF.

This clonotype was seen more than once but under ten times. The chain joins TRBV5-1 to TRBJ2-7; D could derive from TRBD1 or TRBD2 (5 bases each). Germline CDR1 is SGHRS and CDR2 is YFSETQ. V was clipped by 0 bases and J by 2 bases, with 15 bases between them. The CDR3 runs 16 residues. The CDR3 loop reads CASSLVPGTDTYEQYF. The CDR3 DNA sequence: TGCGCCAGCAGCTTGGTCCCAGGGACCGATACCTACGAGCAGTACTTC.

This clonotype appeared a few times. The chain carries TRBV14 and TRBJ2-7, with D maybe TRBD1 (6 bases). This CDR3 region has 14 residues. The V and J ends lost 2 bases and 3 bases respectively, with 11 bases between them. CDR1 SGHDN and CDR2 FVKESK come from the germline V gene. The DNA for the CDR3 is TGTGCCAGCAGCCAAAGATACAGGGACTACGAGCAGTACGTC. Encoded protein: CASSQRYRDYEQYV.

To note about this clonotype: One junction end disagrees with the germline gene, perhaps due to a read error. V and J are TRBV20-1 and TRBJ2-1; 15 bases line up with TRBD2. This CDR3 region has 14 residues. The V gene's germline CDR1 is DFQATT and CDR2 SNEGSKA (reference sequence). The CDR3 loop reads CSAKTGTSGGTMLF. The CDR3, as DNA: TGCAGTGCCAAGACCGGGACTAGCGGGGGGACGATGCTCTTC.

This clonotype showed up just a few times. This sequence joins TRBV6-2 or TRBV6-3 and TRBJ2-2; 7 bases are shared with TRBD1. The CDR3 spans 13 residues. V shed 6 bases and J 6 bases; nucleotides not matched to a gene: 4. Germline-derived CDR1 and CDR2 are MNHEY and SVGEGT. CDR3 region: CASSPDRAGELFF. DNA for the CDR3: TGTGCCAGCAGCCCCGACAGGGCCGGGGAGCTGTTTTTT.

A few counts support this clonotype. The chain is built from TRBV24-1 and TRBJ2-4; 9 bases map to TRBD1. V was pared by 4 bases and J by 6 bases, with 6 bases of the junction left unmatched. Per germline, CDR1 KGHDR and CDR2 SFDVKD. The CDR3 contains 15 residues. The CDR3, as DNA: TGTGCCACCAGTGAAGGGGGACAGGGTGTAAACATTCAGTACTTC. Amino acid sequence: CATSEGGQGVNIQYF.

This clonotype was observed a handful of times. The CDR3 bases are TGTGCCAGCAGCTTAACGTATCGCGAGACCCAGTACTTC. Translation gives CASSLTYRETQYF. This sequence joins TRBV7-8 and TRBJ2-5; D remains unclear. The CDR3 runs 13 residues. CDR1 is SGHVS and CDR2 is FQNEAQ in the germline V gene. Trimming left V 2 bases short and J 5 bases short, with 9 bases between.

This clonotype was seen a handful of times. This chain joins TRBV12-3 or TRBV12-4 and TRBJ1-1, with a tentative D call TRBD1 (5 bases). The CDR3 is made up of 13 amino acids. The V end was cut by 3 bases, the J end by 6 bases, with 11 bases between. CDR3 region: CASSFLVGAEAFF. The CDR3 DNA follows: TGTGCCAGCAGTTTCTTGGTGGGGGCTGAAGCTTTCTTT.

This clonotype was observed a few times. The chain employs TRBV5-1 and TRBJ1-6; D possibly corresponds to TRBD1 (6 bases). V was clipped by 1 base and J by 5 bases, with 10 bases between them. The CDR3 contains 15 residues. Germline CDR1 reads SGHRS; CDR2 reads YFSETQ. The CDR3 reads CASSLSTGNNSPLHF. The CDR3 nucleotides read TGCGCCAGCAGCTTGTCAACAGGGAATAATTCACCCCTCCACTTT.

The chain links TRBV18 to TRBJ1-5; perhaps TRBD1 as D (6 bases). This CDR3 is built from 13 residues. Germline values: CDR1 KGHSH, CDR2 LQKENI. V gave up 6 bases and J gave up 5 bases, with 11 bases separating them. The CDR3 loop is CASSAGGHQPQHF. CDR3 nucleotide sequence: TGTGCCAGCTCGGCTGGGGGGCATCAGCCCCAGCATTTT. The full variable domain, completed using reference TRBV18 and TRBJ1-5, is NAGVMQNPRHLVRRRGQEARLRCSPMKGHSHVYWYRQLPEEGLKFMVYLQKENIIDESGMPKERFSAEFPKEGPSILRIQQVVRGDSAAYFCASSAGGHQPQHFGDGTRLSIL.

The chain's CDR3 is CSASFHGNTEAFF. The CDR3 region has the DNA TGCAGTGCTAGCTTCCACGGGAACACTGAAGCTTTCTTT. V and J are TRBV20-1 and TRBJ1-1; no definite D call. Trimming took 3 bases from V and 1 from J, leaving 9 bases between them. The CDR3 runs to 13 residues. In germline, CDR1 is DFQATT, CDR2 SNEGSKA (reference sequence).

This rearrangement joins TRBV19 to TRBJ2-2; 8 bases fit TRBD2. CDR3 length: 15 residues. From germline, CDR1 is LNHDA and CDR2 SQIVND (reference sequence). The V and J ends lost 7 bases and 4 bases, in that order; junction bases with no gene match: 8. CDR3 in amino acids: CASTARAGGTGELFF. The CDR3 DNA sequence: TGTGCCAGTACTGCAAGGGCGGGGGGCACCGGGGAGCTGTTTTTT.

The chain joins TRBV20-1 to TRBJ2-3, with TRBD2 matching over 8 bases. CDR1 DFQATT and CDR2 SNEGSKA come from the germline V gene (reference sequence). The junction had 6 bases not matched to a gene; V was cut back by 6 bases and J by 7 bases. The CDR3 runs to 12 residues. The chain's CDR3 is CSALPGGHTQYF. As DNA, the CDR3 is TGCAGTGCGCTGCCGGGGGGGCATACGCAGTATTTT.

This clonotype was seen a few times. The CDR3 loop reads CASSPTGTSYEQYF. CDR3 DNA: TGTGCCAGCAGCCCGACCGGGACATCCTACGAGCAGTACTTC. This chain uses TRBV7-8 with TRBJ2-7; tentative D call: TRBD1 (6 bases). Germline CDR1 reads SGHVS; CDR2 reads FQNEAQ. Trimming shortened V by 5 bases and J by 1 base, and 12 bases separated the two germline ends. The length of the CDR3 is 14 residues.

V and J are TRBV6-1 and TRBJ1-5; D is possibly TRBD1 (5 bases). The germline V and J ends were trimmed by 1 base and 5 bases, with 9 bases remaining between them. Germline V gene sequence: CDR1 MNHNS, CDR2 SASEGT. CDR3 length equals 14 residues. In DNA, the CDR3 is TGTGCCAGCAGTGAAGGGGGCTTTGATCAGCCCCAGCATTTT. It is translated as CASSEGGFDQPQHF.

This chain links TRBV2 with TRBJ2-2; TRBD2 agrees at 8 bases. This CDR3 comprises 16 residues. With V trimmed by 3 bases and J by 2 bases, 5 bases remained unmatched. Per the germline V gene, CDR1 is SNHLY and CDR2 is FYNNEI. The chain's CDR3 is CASSDSLAANTGELFF. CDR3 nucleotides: TGTGCCAGCAGTGATTCACTAGCGGCAAACACCGGGGAGCTGTTTTTT.

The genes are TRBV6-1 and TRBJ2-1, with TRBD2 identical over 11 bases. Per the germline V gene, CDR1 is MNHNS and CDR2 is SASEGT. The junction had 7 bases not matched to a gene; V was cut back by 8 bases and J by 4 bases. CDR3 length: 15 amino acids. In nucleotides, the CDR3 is TGTGCCAGCGGTGGCCTAGCGGGGGGTTACAATGAGCAGTTCTTC. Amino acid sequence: CASGGLAGGYNEQFF.

CDR3 residues: CASGAPGQGTDTQYF. CDR3 DNA sequence: TGTGCCAGCGGAGCGCCGGGACAGGGCACAGATACGCAGTATTTT. The chain has TRBV28 and TRBJ2-3, with 8 bases aligning to TRBD1. The ends lost 8 bases at V and 1 base at J; junction bases unmatched: 8. Germline CDR1 is MDHEN and CDR2 is SYDVKM. This CDR3 spans 15 amino acids.

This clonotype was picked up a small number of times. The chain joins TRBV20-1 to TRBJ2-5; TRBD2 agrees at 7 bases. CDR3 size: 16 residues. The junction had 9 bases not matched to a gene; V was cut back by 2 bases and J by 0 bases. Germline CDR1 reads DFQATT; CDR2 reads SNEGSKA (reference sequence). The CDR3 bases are TGCAGTGCTAGAAGCAGCACCGGGACTAACCAAGAGACCCAGTACTTC. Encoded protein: CSARSSTGTNQETQYF.

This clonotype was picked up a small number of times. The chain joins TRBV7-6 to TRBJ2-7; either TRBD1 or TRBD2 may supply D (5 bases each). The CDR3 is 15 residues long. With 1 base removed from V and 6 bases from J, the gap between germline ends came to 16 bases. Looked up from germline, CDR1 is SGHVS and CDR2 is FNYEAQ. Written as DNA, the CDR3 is TGTGCCAGCAGCTTAGTTGGGGGACCCGTCTCCGAGCAGTACTTC. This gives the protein CASSLVGGPVSEQYF.

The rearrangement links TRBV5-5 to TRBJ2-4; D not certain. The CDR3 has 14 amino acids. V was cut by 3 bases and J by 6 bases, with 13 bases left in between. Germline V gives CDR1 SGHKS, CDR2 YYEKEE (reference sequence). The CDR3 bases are TGTGCCAGCAGCTCCCAGATACCCTTAAACATTCAGTACTTC. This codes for CASSSQIPLNIQYF.

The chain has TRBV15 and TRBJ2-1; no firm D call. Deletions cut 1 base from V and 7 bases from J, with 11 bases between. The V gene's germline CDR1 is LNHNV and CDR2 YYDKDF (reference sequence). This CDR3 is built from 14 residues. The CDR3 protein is CATSRGVLRNEQFF. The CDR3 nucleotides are TGTGCCACCAGCAGAGGGGTCTTGAGGAATGAGCAGTTCTTC.